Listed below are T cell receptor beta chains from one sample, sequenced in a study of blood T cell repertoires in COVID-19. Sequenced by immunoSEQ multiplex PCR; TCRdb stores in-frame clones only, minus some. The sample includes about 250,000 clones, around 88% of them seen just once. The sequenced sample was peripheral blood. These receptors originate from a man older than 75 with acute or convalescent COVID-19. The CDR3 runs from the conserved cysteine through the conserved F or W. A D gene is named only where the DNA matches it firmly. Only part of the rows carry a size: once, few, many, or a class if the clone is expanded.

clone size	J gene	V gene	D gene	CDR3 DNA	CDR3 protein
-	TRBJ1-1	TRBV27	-	TGTGCCAGCAGGTCGACAGGCCCGAACACTGAAGCTTTCTTT	CASRSTGPNTEAFF
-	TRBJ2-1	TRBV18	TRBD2	TGTGCCAGCTCACGGGATAGCGGGGCAGAGCAGTTCTTC	CASSRDSGAEQFF
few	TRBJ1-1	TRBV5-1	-	TGCGCCAGCAGCCTCCGGGAGAGGAACACTGAAGCTTTCTTT	CASSLRERNTEAFF
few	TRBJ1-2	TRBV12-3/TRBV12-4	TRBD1	TGTGCCAGCAGCTTGGGCAGGGGGCGAGGCTACACCTTC	CASSLGRGRGYTF
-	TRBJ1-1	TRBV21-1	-	TGTGCCAGCAGCAAATACCAGGGAAAGAACACTGAAGCTTTCTTT	CASSKYQGKNTEAFF
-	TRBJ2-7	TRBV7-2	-	TGTGCCAGCAGCTTAGGAGGGAGCCAAGTCGGCGAGCAGTACTTC	CASSLGGSQVGEQYF
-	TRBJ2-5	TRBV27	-	TGTGCCAGCAGCCTCGGGGAGACCCAGTACTTC	CASSLGETQYF
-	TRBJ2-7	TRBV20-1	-	TGCAGTGCTAGTAAAGAAGGCGGCAGGGGTTGCTACGAGCAGTACTTC	CSASKEGGRGCYEQYF
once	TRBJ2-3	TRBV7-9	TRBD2	TGTGCCAGCAGCTTCTCTAAAGCGGGGGGGCCCATAGATACGCAGTATTTT	CASSFSKAGGPIDTQYF
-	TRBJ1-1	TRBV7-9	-	TGTGCCAGCAGCCCTGGGAGGCCCGTCACTGAAGCTTTCTTT	CASSPGRPVTEAFF
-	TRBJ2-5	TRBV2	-	TGTGCCAGCACAGGGGGGCCGGACATACGGGAGACCCAGTACTTC	CASTGGPDIRETQYF
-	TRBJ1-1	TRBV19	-	TGTGCCAGTAGTATAGAAAGTGTCGGCACTGAAGCTTTCTTT	CASSIESVGTEAFF
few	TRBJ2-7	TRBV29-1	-	TGCAGCGTTAAGGACAGCGTTGGGTACGAGCAGTACTTC	CSVKDSVGYEQYF
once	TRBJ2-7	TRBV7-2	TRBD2	TGTGCCAGCAGCTTAGCTCGCGGGGGGAACTACGAGCAGTACTTC	CASSLARGGNYEQYF
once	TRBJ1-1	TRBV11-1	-	TGTGCCAGCAGCTTGGCCGGGAGGGCCCCTGAAGCTTTCTTT	CASSLAGRAPEAFF
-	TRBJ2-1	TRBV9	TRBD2	TGTGCCAGCACCCCACGACTAGCGGAATACAATGAGCAGTTCTTC	CASTPRLAEYNEQFF
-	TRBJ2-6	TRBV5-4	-	TGTGCCAGCAGCCTAGCGTTCTCTGGGGCCAACGTCCTGACTTTC	CASSLAFSGANVLTF
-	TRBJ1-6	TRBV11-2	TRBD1	TGTGCCAGCAGCTTGACAGGGGGAACCTCACCCCTCCACTTT	CASSLTGGTSPLHF
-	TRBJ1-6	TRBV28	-	TGTGCCAGCAGTCAGGGTCCACCCCTCCACTTT	CASSQGPPLHF
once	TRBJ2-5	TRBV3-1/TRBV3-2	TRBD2	TGTGCCAGCAGCCTCCGGGAGGCGGAAGAGACCCAGTACTTC	CASSLREAEETQYF
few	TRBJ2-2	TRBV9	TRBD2	TGTGCCAGCAGAGGGACTAGCGGGGGGGCAAACACCGGGGAGCTGTTTTTT	CASRGTSGGANTGELFF
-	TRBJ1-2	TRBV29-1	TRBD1	TGCAGCGTTGGGGACAGGCCAAGCGGCTACACCTTC	CSVGDRPSGYTF
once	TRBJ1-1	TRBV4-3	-	TGCGCCAGCAGCCAAGGGGGAGGTCGGAACACTGAAGCTTTCTTT	CASSQGGGRNTEAFF
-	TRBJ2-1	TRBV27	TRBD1	TGTGCCAGCAGTTACGGACAGGGGGCGCGGTGGGAGCAGTTCTTC	CASSYGQGARWEQFF
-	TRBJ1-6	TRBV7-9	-	TGTGCCAGCAGCTCTCAGGGCAATAATTCACCCCTCCACTTT	CASSSQGNNSPLHF
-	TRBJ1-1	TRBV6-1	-	TGTGCCAGCAGTCCCACGGGGGGAACTGAAGCTTTCTTT	CASSPTGGTEAFF
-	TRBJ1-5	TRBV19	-	TGTGCCAGTAGTATATTAGGACAGACGAATCAGCCCCAGCATTTT	CASSILGQTNQPQHF
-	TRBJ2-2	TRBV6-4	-	TGTGCCAGCAGTCTCAGATACACCGGGGAGCTGTTTTTT	CASSLRYTGELFF
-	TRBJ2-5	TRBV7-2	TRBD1	TGTGCCAGCAGCCCCACCGGGACAGAGTACCAAGAGACCCAGTACTTC	CASSPTGTEYQETQYF
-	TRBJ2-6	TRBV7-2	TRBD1	TGTGCCAGCAGCCCACGTACAGGGGCTGGGGCCAACGTCCTGACTTTC	CASSPRTGAGANVLTF
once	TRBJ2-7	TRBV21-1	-	TGTGCCAGCAGCAACCGTGAGCGGGAGGCCCTCGGCGAGCAGTACTTC	CASSNREREALGEQYF
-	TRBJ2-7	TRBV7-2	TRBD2	TGTGCCAGCAGCTTAGCGGGAGGGCCGGACGAGCAGTACTTC	CASSLAGGPDEQYF
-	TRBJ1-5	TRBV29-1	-	TGCAGCGCTTCTAAGGACACCGGTCAGCCCCAGCATTTT	CSASKDTGQPQHF
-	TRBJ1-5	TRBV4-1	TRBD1	TGCGCCAGCAGCCCGGCGGACAGGGGGTACAATCAGCCCCAGCATTTT	CASSPADRGYNQPQHF
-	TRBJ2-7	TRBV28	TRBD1	TGTGCCAGCAGACCGGGACAGGGGCTCTACGAGCAGTACTTC	CASRPGQGLYEQYF
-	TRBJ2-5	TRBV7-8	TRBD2	TGTGCCAGCAGATTCTCGGGGGGAAGGGAGACCCAGTACTTC	CASRFSGGRETQYF
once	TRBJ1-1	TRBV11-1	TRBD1	TGTGCCAGCAGCTTACAGCCAGGGACAGGGCCCGGAGCTTTCTTT	CASSLQPGTGPGAFF
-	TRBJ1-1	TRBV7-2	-	TGTGCCAGCAGCTCGGGTTTCAGCGGTAGGACGAACACTGAAGCTTTCTTT	CASSSGFSGRTNTEAFF
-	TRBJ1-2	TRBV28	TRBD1	TGTGCCAGCAGCCCTCCTGACAGGGCCTATGGCTACACCTTC	CASSPPDRAYGYTF
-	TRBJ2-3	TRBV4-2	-	TGTGCCAGCAGCCAAGGGGGAGCTACAGATACGCAGTATTTT	CASSQGGATDTQYF
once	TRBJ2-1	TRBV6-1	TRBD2	TGTGCCAGCAGTGACACGGGACTAGTCCTCTACAATGAGCAGTTCTTC	CASSDTGLVLYNEQFF
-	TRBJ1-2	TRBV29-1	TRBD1	TGCAGCGTTTTGGGACAGGGGACCGGCTACACCTTC	CSVLGQGTGYTF
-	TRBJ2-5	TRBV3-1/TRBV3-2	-	TGTGCCAGCAGCCCCTTCGGTATAGAAGAGACCCAGTACTTC	CASSPFGIEETQYF
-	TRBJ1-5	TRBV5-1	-	TGCGCCAGCAGCTTGGGGCATAATAGCAATCAGCCCCAGCATTTT	CASSLGHNSNQPQHF
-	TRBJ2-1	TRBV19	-	TGTGCCAGTAGTCCCCCCTACGGTGAGCAGTTCTTC	CASSPPYGEQFF
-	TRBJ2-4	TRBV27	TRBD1	TGTGCCAGCAGTTCCTCCGGGACAGAAAAAAACATTCAGTACTTC	CASSSSGTEKNIQYF
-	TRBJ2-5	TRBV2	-	TGTGCCAGCAGTGAATTATTCAGCAGGTACCAAGAGACCCAGTACTTC	CASSELFSRYQETQYF
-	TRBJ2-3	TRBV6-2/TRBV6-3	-	TGTGCCAGCAGTTATTGGCTAGGTGAGATCACAGATACGCAGTATTTT	CASSYWLGEITDTQYF
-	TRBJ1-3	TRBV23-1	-	TGCGCCAGCAGTCAGCGGAGCTCTGGAAACACCATATATTTT	CASSQRSSGNTIYF
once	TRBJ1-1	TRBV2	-	TGTGCCAGCAGTGAAGTAGGGTGGAGGGAAGCTTTCTTT	CASSEVGWREAFF
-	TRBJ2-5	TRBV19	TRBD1	TGTGCCAGTAGTCAACCGGGACAGCAAGAGACCCAGTACTTC	CASSQPGQQETQYF
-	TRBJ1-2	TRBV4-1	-	TGCGCCAGCAGCCAAGATCACCCGCCAGTCTACTATGGCTACACCTTC	CASSQDHPPVYYGYTF
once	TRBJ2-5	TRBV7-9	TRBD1	TGTGCCAGCAGCTCACAGGGGGGGACCCAGTACTTC	CASSSQGGTQYF
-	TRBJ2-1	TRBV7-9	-	TGTGCCAGCAGCTATCACAGTGAGCAGTTCTTC	CASSYHSEQFF
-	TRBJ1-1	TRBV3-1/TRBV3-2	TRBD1	TGTGCCAGCAGCCAAGGAGGGACAGGGGGTCAATTGAACACTGAAGCTTTCTTT	CASSQGGTGGQLNTEAFF
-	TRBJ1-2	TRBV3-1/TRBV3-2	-	TGTGCCAGCAGCCCCGGACACCACTATGGCTACACCTTC	CASSPGHHYGYTF